Below are 14 T cell receptor beta chains sequenced from a single sample in a study of PD-1 blockade in classical Hodgkin lymphoma. The protocol was immunoSEQ multiplex PCR, while the TCRdb copy is restricted to in-frame clones and leaves out a portion. The sample comprises about 94,000 clones, 85% to 90% of which are singletons, and around 11% rests with the top ten. Each and every patient relapsed after autologous stem cell transplantation, and patients got differing brentuximab vedotin exposure. Sequenced material: peripheral blood mononuclear cells (PBMCs), taken before the second cycle of nivolumab. These TCRs come from a human donor with classical Hodgkin lymphoma.

This clone was observed once. The rearrangement joins TRBV28 to TRBJ1-1; 10 bases map to TRBD1. The trim removed 4 bases at V and 5 bases at J, leaving 4 bases unmatched. Germline V gene sequence: CDR1 MDHEN, CDR2 SYDVKM. There are 14 residues in the CDR3. This CDR3 reads CASSSRDRGTEAFF. The CDR3 nucleotides read TGTGCCAGCAGTTCCCGGGACAGGGGTACTGAAGCTTTCTTT.

V and J are TRBV7-9 and TRBJ2-1; 12 bases map to TRBD2. The CDR3 sequence is 15 residues long. After removal of 6 bases from V and 6 bases from J, the junction contained 6 bases not matched to a gene. Germline V gives CDR1 SEHNR, CDR2 FQNEAQ (reference sequence). CDR3: CASRLAGGPSNEQFF. Written as DNA, the CDR3 is TGTGCCAGCAGGCTAGCGGGAGGGCCTAGCAATGAGCAGTTCTTC.

The V gene is TRBV29-1, the J gene TRBJ2-3; 13 nucleotides align to TRBD2. The CDR3 covers 15 residues. Germline V gene lookup returns CDR1 SQVTM and CDR2 ANQGSEA. The J segment lost 3 bases and the V segment lost 4 bases, leaving 4 bases of the junction unmatched. The CDR3 coding sequence is TGCAGCGTTGGCGGGACTAGCGGGAAGACAGATACGCAGTATTTT. Its protein is CSVGGTSGKTDTQYF.

The chain joins TRBV7-6 to TRBJ2-1; D gene ambiguous. V was pared by 1 base and J by 9 bases, with 7 bases between. CDR3 length: 12 residues. Germline CDR1 reads SGHVS; CDR2 reads FNYEAQ. The CDR3 region has the DNA TGTGCCAGCAGCTTAGTGGTGACTGAGCAGTTCTTC. It encodes CASSLVVTEQFF.

The chain recombines TRBV4-1 with TRBJ2-2, with TRBD2 matching over 9 bases. The germline gives CDR1 MGHRA, CDR2 YSYEKL. The CDR3 length is 17 residues. V trimming: 1 base; J trimming: 6 bases; junction bases outside the gene matches: 9. CDR3 DNA: TGCGCCAGCAGCCAAGCCGGGGGACTAGCCCTCCCCGGGGAGCTGTTTTTT. The encoded protein is CASSQAGGLALPGELFF.

The gene calls are TRBV12-1 and TRBJ2-3; the D call in the table, TRBD2, was not verified against the DNA. TRBV12-1 corresponds to a pseudogene. The CDR3 consists of 16 residues. The CDR3 loop is CASSFVRAGDTDTQYF. CDR3 nucleotide sequence: TGTGCCAGCAGCTTTGTTCGAGCGGGGGACACAGATACGCAGTATTTT.

The chain uses TRBV19 and TRBJ2-7; TRBD1 matches at 10 bases. The junction had 9 bases not matched to a gene; V was cut back by 3 bases and J by 4 bases. The germline gives CDR1 LNHDA, CDR2 SQIVND (reference sequence). The CDR3 loop spans 16 amino acids. The chain's CDR3 is CASSITTGGAWYEQYF. Here the CDR3 DNA reads TGTGCCAGTAGTATTACGACAGGGGGCGCCTGGTACGAGCAGTACTTC.

The chain carries TRBV19 and TRBJ2-5; maybe TRBD1 (6 bases). V gave up 4 bases and J gave up 5 bases, with 23 bases separating them. The length of the CDR3 is 17 residues. CDR1 LNHDA and CDR2 SQIVND come from the germline V gene (reference sequence). CDR3 coding DNA: TGTGCCAGTAGTACAACTTCGGTCCGCAGGGGCGGGGAGACCCAGTACTTC. It encodes CASSTTSVRRGGETQYF.

This sequence joins TRBV18 and TRBJ2-3, with a weak D call TRBD2 (7 bases). CDR1 KGHSH and CDR2 LQKENI come from the germline V gene. Trimming removed 2 bases from V and 5 bases from J, with 11 bases in between. The CDR3 consists of 14 residues. The CDR3 nucleotides read TGTGCCAGCTCACCATGGGGGGGCCAAGATACGCAGTATTTT. It yields the protein CASSPWGGQDTQYF.

The chain combines TRBV27 with TRBJ2-5; TRBD2 agrees at 13 bases. CDR1 is MNHEY, CDR2 SMNVEV, per germline (reference sequence). V shed 5 bases, J shed 5 bases, and the junction held 8 bases outside the gene matches. The CDR3 is 16 residues long. The CDR3 reads CASSAGLAGVGETQYF. CDR3 nucleotide sequence: TGTGCCAGCAGTGCCGGACTAGCGGGAGTGGGGGAGACCCAGTACTTC.

The sample holds a few counts of this clone. The CDR3 protein is CASSYFPRRSEAFF. The CDR3, as DNA: TGTGCCAGCAGTTACTTTCCGAGACGCTCTGAAGCTTTCTTT. The chain has TRBV6-5 and TRBJ1-1, with D unclear. V was pared by 1 base and J by 6 bases, with 12 bases between. This CDR3 contains 14 residues. CDR1 MNHEY and CDR2 SVGAGI come from the germline V gene.

J is TRBJ2-1 and V is TRBV9; 8 bases align to TRBD2. CDR3 length: 14 amino acids. CDR1 and CDR2 from the germline V gene are SGDLS and YYNGEE. The V gene end was trimmed by 4 bases and the J gene end by 9 bases; junction bases not matched to a gene: 9. CDR3 protein: CASSLRGGTFEQFF. CDR3 nucleotide sequence: TGTGCCAGCAGCCTTCGGGGGGGAACTTTTGAGCAGTTCTTC.

This chain joins TRBV5-5 and TRBJ1-5; 7 positions match TRBD1. The junction had 7 bases not matched to a gene; V was cut back by 0 bases and J by 4 bases. Germline V gene data show CDR1 as SGHKS and CDR2 as YYEKEE (reference sequence). The CDR3 extends over 16 amino acids. The CDR3, as DNA: TGTGCCAGCAGCTTGGAGGCCGGGACAGTTAATCAGCCCCAGCATTTT. It translates to CASSLEAGTVNQPQHF.

The rearrangement uses TRBV7-9 and TRBJ2-2; 11 bases match TRBD2. Germline loops: CDR1 SEHNR, CDR2 FQNEAQ (reference sequence). V gave up 6 bases and J gave up 3 bases; unmatched junction bases: 6. The CDR3 is made up of 16 amino acids. In DNA form, the CDR3 reads TGTGCCAGCAGTTCGACTAGCGGGACGTACACCGGGGAGCTGTTTTTT. This encodes CASSSTSGTYTGELFF.